A selection of T cell receptor beta chains follows, all from one sample in a study of beta chain features in type 1 diabetes. Only in-frame clones appear in the TCRdb table, and some are missing; sequencing was by immunoSEQ multiplex PCR. In the table there are about 700,000 clones, under 15% of which are singletons. The sample consisted of naive CD4+ T cells from blood. The receptors shown here come from a man aged 18-30 years with type 1 diabetes. The CDR3 runs from the conserved cysteine through the conserved F or W. Each record gives: D gene, clone size, J gene, V gene, CDR3 DNA, CDR3 protein. D genes are given only for firm matches. Part of the rows lack a size; the others show once, few, many or a class for expanded clones.

d_gene: -; abundance: -; j_gene: TRBJ2-1; v_gene: TRBV15; CDR3nt: TGTGCCACCAGCGAACGAGGGGATGAGCAGTTCTTC; CDR3aa: CATSERGDEQFF
d_gene: TRBD1; abundance: -; j_gene: TRBJ2-3; v_gene: TRBV19; CDR3nt: TGTGCCAGTACTTCCGACAGGGCCGATACGCAGTATTTT; CDR3aa: CASTSDRADTQYF
d_gene: TRBD1; abundance: -; j_gene: TRBJ2-5; v_gene: TRBV7-9; CDR3nt: TGTGCCAGCAGCAGGGACAGCCAAGAGACCCAGTACTTC; CDR3aa: CASSRDSQETQYF
d_gene: -; abundance: few; j_gene: TRBJ2-2; v_gene: TRBV25-1; CDR3nt: TGTGCCAGCAAACAGACGAACACCGGGGAGCTGTTTTTT; CDR3aa: CASKQTNTGELFF
d_gene: TRBD2; abundance: -; j_gene: TRBJ2-7; v_gene: TRBV18; CDR3nt: TGTGCCAGCTCACCCTTCGGACTAGCGGACCCCTACGAGCAGTACTTC; CDR3aa: CASSPFGLADPYEQYF
d_gene: -; abundance: few; j_gene: TRBJ2-7; v_gene: TRBV19; CDR3nt: TGTGCCAGTAGTATAGTAGGGACGGAGCAGTACTTC; CDR3aa: CASSIVGTEQYF
d_gene: TRBD1; abundance: -; j_gene: TRBJ2-7; v_gene: TRBV28; CDR3nt: TGTGCCAGCAGGAGACAGGGGGAGCGCTACGAGCAGTACTTC; CDR3aa: CASRRQGERYEQYF
d_gene: -; abundance: once; j_gene: TRBJ1-6; v_gene: TRBV9; CDR3nt: TGTGCCAGCAGCGTAGAATCCAGGAATCTATCACCCCTCCACTTT; CDR3aa: CASSVESRNLSPLHF
d_gene: TRBD1; abundance: -; j_gene: TRBJ1-2; v_gene: TRBV7-2; CDR3nt: TGTGCCAGCAGCTCGGGACAGGGGGACATTGGCTACACCTTC; CDR3aa: CASSSGQGDIGYTF
d_gene: -; abundance: few; j_gene: TRBJ1-3; v_gene: TRBV5-1; CDR3nt: TGCGCCAGCGGCAGGGACGGAAACACCATATATTTT; CDR3aa: CASGRDGNTIYF
d_gene: -; abundance: -; j_gene: TRBJ1-1; v_gene: TRBV2; CDR3nt: TGTGCCAGCAGTGAACAGGGAGAGGCTGAAGCTTTCTTT; CDR3aa: CASSEQGEAEAFF
d_gene: TRBD1; abundance: -; j_gene: TRBJ1-2; v_gene: TRBV5-1; CDR3nt: TGCGCCAGCAGCGCGAGTCAGGGGGTAGCTAACTATGGCTACACCTTC; CDR3aa: CASSASQGVANYGYTF
d_gene: TRBD1; abundance: few; j_gene: TRBJ1-4; v_gene: TRBV7-9; CDR3nt: TGTGCCAGCAGCACCGGGACAGGTCGTGAAAAACTGTTTTTT; CDR3aa: CASSTGTGREKLFF
d_gene: -; abundance: -; j_gene: TRBJ2-1; v_gene: TRBV20-1; CDR3nt: TGCAGTGCTAGAGACCGCGGTGAGCAGTTCTTC; CDR3aa: CSARDRGEQFF
d_gene: -; abundance: -; j_gene: TRBJ1-1; v_gene: TRBV29-1; CDR3nt: TGCAGCGTTGATCCGGGTGAAGCTTTCTTT; CDR3aa: CSVDPGEAFF
d_gene: -; abundance: many; j_gene: TRBJ2-1; v_gene: TRBV14; CDR3nt: TGTGCCAGCAGCCCCTCAACCCGTGGGGTCATCTTC; CDR3aa: CASSPSTRGVIF
d_gene: -; abundance: few; j_gene: TRBJ2-3; v_gene: TRBV15; CDR3nt: TGTGCCACCAGCAGAGAAATTCCACCTAGCACAGATACGCAGTATTTT; CDR3aa: CATSREIPPSTDTQYF
d_gene: TRBD1; abundance: few; j_gene: TRBJ2-7; v_gene: TRBV28; CDR3nt: TGTGCCAGCAGGGACAGGAGCGAGCAGTACTTC; CDR3aa: CASRDRSEQYF
d_gene: -; abundance: few; j_gene: TRBJ2-7; v_gene: TRBV7-9; CDR3nt: TGTGCCAGCAGCTTAGTGGCCGACTACGAGCAGTACTTC; CDR3aa: CASSLVADYEQYF
d_gene: TRBD2; abundance: -; j_gene: TRBJ2-2; v_gene: TRBV6-6; CDR3nt: TGTGCCAGCAGGGTAGCGGGGGGCACCGGGGAGCTGTTTTTT; CDR3aa: CASRVAGGTGELFF
d_gene: -; abundance: few; j_gene: TRBJ2-5; v_gene: TRBV7-6; CDR3nt: TGTGCCAGCAGCTCGCGGACCTCTGGGGAAGAGACCCAGTACTTC; CDR3aa: CASSSRTSGEETQYF
d_gene: TRBD1; abundance: -; j_gene: TRBJ2-1; v_gene: TRBV19; CDR3nt: TGTGCCAGTAGTAGCCGGGGACAGGGTCGTGACAATGAGCAGTTCTTC; CDR3aa: CASSSRGQGRDNEQFF
d_gene: TRBD1; abundance: -; j_gene: TRBJ1-2; v_gene: TRBV4-1; CDR3nt: TGCGCCAGCAGCCAACCCCAGGGGGACAGGAGTTCGTATGGCTACACCTTC; CDR3aa: CASSQPQGDRSSYGYTF
d_gene: -; abundance: -; j_gene: TRBJ1-2; v_gene: TRBV7-2; CDR3nt: TGTGCCAGCAGCTTACCCGCCGGGGGCGGAGGCTATGGCTACACCTTC; CDR3aa: CASSLPAGGGGYGYTF
d_gene: -; abundance: few; j_gene: TRBJ1-5; v_gene: TRBV25-1; CDR3nt: TGTGCCAGCAGTGATCTTTTCGGTCAGCCCCAGCATTTT; CDR3aa: CASSDLFGQPQHF
d_gene: -; abundance: -; j_gene: TRBJ1-1; v_gene: TRBV6-5; CDR3nt: TGTGCCAGCAGAGACGACAGGAACACTGAAGCTTTCTTT; CDR3aa: CASRDDRNTEAFF
d_gene: TRBD1; abundance: few; j_gene: TRBJ1-5; v_gene: TRBV30; CDR3nt: TGTGCCTGGAGTGTGCAGGGGGGACAGCCCCAGCATTTT; CDR3aa: CAWSVQGGQPQHF
d_gene: -; abundance: -; j_gene: TRBJ1-1; v_gene: TRBV9; CDR3nt: TGTGCCAGCAGCCCAACTTGGGACGGAGAAGCTTTCTTT; CDR3aa: CASSPTWDGEAFF
d_gene: -; abundance: -; j_gene: TRBJ2-7; v_gene: TRBV2; CDR3nt: TGTGCCAGCAGTCTAACTCAGGAGCAGTACTTC; CDR3aa: CASSLTQEQYF